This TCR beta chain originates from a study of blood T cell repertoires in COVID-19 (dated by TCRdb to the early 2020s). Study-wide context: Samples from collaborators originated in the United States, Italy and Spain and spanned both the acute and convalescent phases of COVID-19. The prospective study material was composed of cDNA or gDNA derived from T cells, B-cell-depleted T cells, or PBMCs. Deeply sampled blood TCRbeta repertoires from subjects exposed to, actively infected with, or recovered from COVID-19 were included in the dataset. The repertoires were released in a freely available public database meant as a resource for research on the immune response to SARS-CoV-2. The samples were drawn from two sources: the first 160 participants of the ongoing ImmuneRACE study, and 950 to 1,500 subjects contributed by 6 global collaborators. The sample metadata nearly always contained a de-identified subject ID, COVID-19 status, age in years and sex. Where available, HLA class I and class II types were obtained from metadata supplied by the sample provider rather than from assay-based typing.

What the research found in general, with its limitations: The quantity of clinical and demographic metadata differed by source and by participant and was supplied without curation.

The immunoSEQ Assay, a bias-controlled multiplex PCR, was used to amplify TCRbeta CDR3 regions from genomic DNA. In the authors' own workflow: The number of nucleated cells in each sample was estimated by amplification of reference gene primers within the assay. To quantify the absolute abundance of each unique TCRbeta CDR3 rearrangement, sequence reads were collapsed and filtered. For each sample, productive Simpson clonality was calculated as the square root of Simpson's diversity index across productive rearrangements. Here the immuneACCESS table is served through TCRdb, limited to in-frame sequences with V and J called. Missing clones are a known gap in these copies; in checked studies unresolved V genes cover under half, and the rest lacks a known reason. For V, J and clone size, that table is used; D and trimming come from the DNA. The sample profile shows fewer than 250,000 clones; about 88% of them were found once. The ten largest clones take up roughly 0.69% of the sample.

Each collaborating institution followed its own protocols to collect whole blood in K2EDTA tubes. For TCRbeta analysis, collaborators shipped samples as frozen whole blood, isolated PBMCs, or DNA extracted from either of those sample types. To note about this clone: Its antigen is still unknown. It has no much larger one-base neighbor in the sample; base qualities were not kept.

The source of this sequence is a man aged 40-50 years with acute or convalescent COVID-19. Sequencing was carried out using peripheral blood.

The bases are TGCGCCAGCAGCCAAGACAGGAGGGCCCCTTACAATGAGCAGTTCTTC. This sequence encodes CASSQDRRAPYNEQFF. The chain was built from TRBV4-1 and TRBJ2-1; a tentative D call is TRBD2 (6 bases match). The germline V gene provides CDR1 MGHRA and CDR2 YSYEKL. There are 16 amino acids in the CDR3, from cysteine to phenylalanine inclusive. The DNA shown is the 48-base CDR3, in frame from base 1. V and J lose 0 bases and 4 bases, and a span of 13 bases separates them.